These 19 T cell receptor beta chains were sequenced from one sample in a study. TCRdb re-called the 5' RACE reads with MiXCR, one entry per CDR3 protein. The sample comprises about 40,000 distinct CDR3 sequences, 15% to 20% of which are singletons, and 2.8% rests with the top ten. Sequencing was carried out using naive CD4+ T cells sorted from a lymph node. Subset meaning: naive CD4+ T cells, CD4+CD45RA+CD25-. The receptors were gathered from a female donor with breast cancer.

The chain recombines TRBV3-1 with TRBJ2-1; D ambiguous. Germline-derived CDR1 and CDR2 are LGHDT and YNNKEL (reference sequence). Trimming cost V 8 bases and J 8 bases, with 19 bases left between them. The CDR3 consists of 14 residues. The CDR3 DNA follows: TGTGCCAGCGGGAAAACCACGAGCTCCGATGAGCAGTTCTTC. Translating it yields CASGKTTSSDEQFF.

A few counts support this clonotype. The chain uses TRBV5-5 and TRBJ1-1, with a possible D match to TRBD1 (5 bases). The CDR3 contains 14 residues. Deletions cut 0 bases from V and 4 bases from J, with 10 bases between. Germline V gene lookup returns CDR1 SGHKS and CDR2 YYEKEE (reference sequence). The CDR3 sequence: CASSLVRVGTEAFF. In DNA, the CDR3 is TGTGCCAGCAGCTTGGTCAGGGTCGGCACTGAAGCTTTCTTT.

V and J are TRBV6-5 and TRBJ2-3; a weak D match, TRBD2 (6 bases). Germline CDR1 MNHEY, CDR2 SVGAGI. The length of the CDR3 is 14 residues. Deletions cut 4 bases from V and 1 base from J, with 9 bases between. CDR3 amino acids: CASSWEVGTDTQYF. The CDR3 DNA follows: TGTGCCAGCAGTTGGGAGGTGGGCACAGATACGCAGTATTTT.

The V call is TRBV12-3 or TRBV12-4, the J call TRBJ2-1; either TRBD1 or TRBD2 may fit D (6 bases each). The CDR3 totals 16 residues. Trimming removed 7 bases from V and 2 bases from J, with 18 bases in between. DNA of the CDR3: TGTGCCAGCACCGGGTGGAGGGGGTCCCCCTACAATGAGCAGTTCTTC. Its translation: CASTGWRGSPYNEQFF.

The V and J genes are TRBV9 and TRBJ1-4; tentative D call: TRBD1 (6 bases). Germline-derived CDR1 and CDR2 are SGDLS and YYNGEE. Between the trimmed V and J ends, which lost 0 bases and 7 bases, there was a span of 10 bases. The CDR3 loop spans 14 amino acids. This CDR3 is CASSVVQGSEKLFF. DNA for the CDR3: TGTGCCAGCAGCGTAGTGCAGGGGTCTGAAAAACTGTTTTTT.

J is TRBJ1-1 and V is TRBV5-5; D is uncertain. The germline V gene encodes CDR1 SGHKS and CDR2 YYEKEE (reference sequence). Trimming removed 3 bases from V and 0 bases from J, with 21 bases in between. The CDR3 is 18 amino acids. CDR3 protein: CASSSARATTSLNTEAFF. The CDR3 coding sequence is TGTGCCAGCAGCTCGGCCCGGGCTACAACGAGTTTGAACACTGAAGCTTTCTTT.

To note about this clonotype: Compared with germline, one end of the junction differs, possibly owing to a read error. The CDR3 nucleotides read TGTGCCAGCAGCTTAGTGAGGGGGGGGGACACTGAAGCTTGCTTT. Translation gives CASSLVRGGDTEACF. The chain joins TRBV11-3 to TRBJ1-1; TRBD1 might be the D (6 bases). This CDR3 has 15 amino acids. CDR1 is SGHNT, CDR2 YENEEA, per germline.

This clonotype showed up just a few times. The chain couples TRBV6-1 to TRBJ2-2; 7 bases are a match to TRBD1. Germline V gives CDR1 MNHNS, CDR2 SASEGT. CDR3 length: 13 amino acids. After removal of 5 bases from V and 8 bases from J, the junction contained 5 bases not matched to a gene. For the CDR3, the DNA is TGTGCCAGCAGTCCGGACAGGCCGGGGGAGCTGTTTTTT. Its protein product is CASSPDRPGELFF.

This clonotype was detected only a few times. J is TRBJ2-3 and V is TRBV7-9; 7 bases are a match to TRBD2. Per the germline V gene, CDR1 is SEHNR and CDR2 is FQNEAQ (reference sequence). J gave up 2 bases and V 10 bases, and 9 bases lay outside the gene matches. The length of the CDR3 is 14 residues. The CDR3 sequence: CAIRRDYSTDTQYF. The CDR3 DNA is TGTGCCATCCGCCGGGACTATTCCACAGATACGCAGTATTTT. The full variable domain, with the rest looked up from reference TRBV7-9 and TRBJ2-3, is DTGVSQNPRHKITKRGQNVTFRCDPISEHNRLYWYRQTLGQGPEFLTYFQNEAQLEKSRLLSDRFSAERPKGSFSTLEIQRTEQGDSAMYLCAIRRDYSTDTQYFGPGTRLTVL.

In this sample, this clonotype turned up a few times. V is TRBV29-1 and J is TRBJ2-1; TRBD2 aligns across 10 bases. The CDR3 extends over 15 amino acids. With V trimmed by 8 bases and J by 5 bases, 12 bases remained unmatched. In germline, CDR1 is SQVTM, CDR2 ANQGSEA. The CDR3, as DNA: TGCAGCTCTAACCCACTAGCGGGGACCGACAATGAGCAGTTCTTC. Translated, it gives CSSNPLAGTDNEQFF.

Judged by abundance, this clonotype is medium-sized. V usage is TRBV5-1 and J usage is TRBJ1-2; D remains unclear. The ends were cut back, 4 bases at V and 8 bases at J, with 15 bases in the middle. Germline CDR1 SGHRS, CDR2 YFSETQ. The CDR3 loop spans 13 amino acids. CDR3 coding DNA: TGCGCCAGCAGCCCCCGCGAGGGTGGGGGCTACACCTTC. Amino acids: CASSPREGGGYTF. Complete variable domain (other parts from reference TRBV5-1 and TRBJ1-2): KAGVTQTPRYLIKTRGQQVTLSCSPISGHRSVSWYQQTPGQGLQFLFEYFSETQRNKGNFPGRFSGRQFSNSRSEMNVSTLELGDSALYLCASSPREGGGYTFGSGTRLTVV.

This clonotype ranks as medium-sized. The rearrangement uses TRBV4-3 and TRBJ2-3; 11 nucleotides line up with TRBD2. Per the germline V gene, CDR1 is LGHNA and CDR2 is YSLEER. V lost 10 bases to trimming and J lost 0 bases; unmatched junction nucleotides: 9. The CDR3 sequence is 16 residues long. The CDR3 DNA reads TGCGCCAAGCAGTGGGCTAGCGGGGGGAGCACAGATACGCAGTATTTT. This translates into CAKQWASGGSTDTQYF.

In its sample, this clonotype was seen many times. The rearrangement uses TRBV7-9 and TRBJ2-1; D may be TRBD2 (5 bases). Germline V CDR1 and CDR2: SEHNR, FQNEAQ (reference sequence). The CDR3 has 17 amino acids. V was shortened by 5 bases and J by 1 base, with 18 bases between the two germline ends. CDR3 nucleotide sequence: TGTGCCAGCAGCCCGCCTAGAGGGAAGATGTCCTACAATGAGCAGTTCTTC. This translates into CASSPPRGKMSYNEQFF.

This chain uses TRBV7-2 with TRBJ2-3, with TRBD2 identical over 9 bases. Germline V gene lookup returns CDR1 SGHTA and CDR2 FQGNSA. V was pared by 3 bases and J by 1 base, with 2 bases of the junction left unmatched. The CDR3 is 15 amino acids. CDR3 amino acids: CASSLASGGTDTQYF. The CDR3, as DNA: TGTGCCAGCAGCTTGGCTAGCGGGGGCACAGATACGCAGTATTTT.

This clonotype was recorded many times. The chain is built from TRBV7-3 and TRBJ2-6; D gene unclear. V lost 3 bases and J 0 bases, leaving 6 bases between the germline ends. This CDR3 comprises 15 residues. CDR1 and CDR2 (germline): SGHTA, FQGTGA. The CDR3 here is CASSFSRSGANVLTF. CDR3 sequence (DNA): TGTGCCAGCAGCTTCTCTCGCTCTGGGGCCAACGTCCTGACTTTC.

This clonotype has only a few counts. This sequence joins TRBV7-2 and TRBJ2-5; TRBD1 might be the D (5 bases). Trimming cost V 6 bases and J 4 bases, with 15 bases left between them. Germline V gives CDR1 SGHTA, CDR2 FQGNSA. CDR3 size: 14 residues. CDR3 coding DNA: TGTGCCAGCAGTTATAATCAGGGTACAGAGACCCAGTACTTC. Translated: CASSYNQGTETQYF.

This clonotype has a count of ten or more. The V call is TRBV6-5, the J call TRBJ2-5; D perhaps matches TRBD1 (5 bases). The ends were cut back, 6 bases at V and 0 bases at J, with 14 bases in the middle. This CDR3 contains 15 residues. Germline V gene data show CDR1 as MNHEY and CDR2 as SVGAGI. CDR3 protein: CASRSTPDNQETQYF. CDR3 sequence (DNA): TGTGCCAGCAGGTCGACCCCGGACAACCAAGAGACCCAGTACTTC.

Only a few counts were recorded for this clonotype. CDR3: CASSLTMAVSNNEQFF. For the CDR3, the DNA is TGTGCCAGCAGCTTAACGATGGCAGTAAGTAACAATGAGCAGTTCTTC. V usage is TRBV7-3 and J usage is TRBJ2-1; no clear D gene. Trimming took 0 bases from V and 5 from J, leaving 14 bases between them. The CDR3 is 16 residues long. Per the germline V gene, CDR1 is SGHTA and CDR2 is FQGTGA.

This clonotype was found many times. In nucleotides, the CDR3 is TGTGCCAGCAGTTCCACAGCACAAGCGGGAGGGCAGAATGAGCAGTTCTTC. Amino acid sequence: CASSSTAQAGGQNEQFF. V is TRBV28 and J is TRBJ2-1; 10 nucleotides align to TRBD2. Germline loops: CDR1 MDHEN, CDR2 SYDVKM. This CDR3 is built from 17 residues. With 4 bases clipped from V and 7 bases from J, the junction kept 13 bases outside the gene matches. The full variable domain, completed using reference TRBV28 and TRBJ2-1, is DVKVTQSSRYLVKRTGEKVFLECVQDMDHENMFWYRQDPGLGLRLIYFSYDVKMKEKGDIPEGYSVSREKKERFSLILESASTNQTSMYLCASSSTAQAGGQNEQFFGPGTRLTVL.